The T cell receptor beta chain described here comes from a study of T cell responses to AZD1222 COVID-19 vaccine. Study in general: Second doses that came at about 4 or about 12 weeks were put together. Findings and limits, study-wide: Seropositive at baseline were only a handful of AZD1222 recipients. Spike-specific TCR breadth rose after two AZD1222 doses, and depth rose as well.

About this clone itself: What it binds is not known.

The CDR3 has 15 amino acids. Trimming removed 6 bases from V and 4 bases from J, with 16 bases in between. Germline CDR1 is MDHEN and CDR2 is SYDVKM. Method: immunoSEQ multiplex PCR; TCRdb's copy keeps in-frame clones and lacks some. The data show about 97,000 clones, roughly nine tenths seen once. The clonotype was recovered from an adult in good health. The chain employs TRBV28 and TRBJ1-3; no firm D call. Sequencing was performed on peripheral blood, taken on day 0 of AZD1222 vaccination. DNA of the CDR3: TGTGCCAGCAGAACAGAAGCCGCGGGAGGAAACACCATATATTTT. Translating gives CASRTEAAGGNTIYF.